What follows is one T cell receptor beta chain and its context. Antigen specificity is unknown. The trim removed 3 bases at V and 8 bases at J, leaving 8 bases unmatched. Germline CDR1 MRHNA, CDR2 SNTAGT. This CDR3 contains 14 residues. Sequence data for DNA of cultured CD4+ T cells were generated by the Oncomine TCR Beta short-read assay. TCRdb re-analysed the PCR reads in MiXCR, keeping a single row per CDR3 protein. The repertoire has around 20,000 distinct CDR3 sequences, 55% to 70% of them found once; the top ten carry roughly 13%. Treatment specified: approximately nine-day PBMC culture with coronavirus spike peptide pools or control peptides (ViraFEST assay). The data belong to a study of vaccination and CD4 T cells after COVID-19. Turning to the study itself: Post-COVID samples were collected a median around 100 days following diagnosis, spanning 35 to 161. In culture, cells were exposed to overlapping spike peptides from SARS-CoV-2, HCoV-NL63, HCoV-OC43 and HCoV-229E.

The source is a human donor who received a COVID-19 vaccine. Source: CD4+ T cells from blood, cultured in vitro, taken after SARS-CoV-2 vaccination. The chain uses TRBV6-4 and TRBJ2-3; 7 nucleotides match TRBD1. CDR3: CASSEGTEGGTQYF. Here the CDR3 DNA reads TGTGCCAGCAGTGAGGGGACAGAGGGTGGTACGCAGTATTTT.